This T cell receptor (beta chain) originates from a study of blood T cells in healthy people across ages. PCR was performed a second time for about 7 to 11 cycles using a sample-barcoded 5' primer and a J-beta primer mix. A tag from a template-switch adaptor with 12 random nucleotides marked each cDNA molecule. TCRdb used MiXCR to reprocess the 5' RACE reads, holding one entry per CDR3 protein. The sample contains about 1.7 million distinct CDR3 sequences, roughly 27% of which appear only once. The donors, aged about 6 to 100, were healthy Caucasians from Russia. This clonotype came up a few times. The CDR3 runs to 13 residues. Trimming took 4 bases from V and 3 from J; bases not matched to a gene: 1. CDR1 and CDR2 from the germline V gene are MNHEY and SMNVEV (reference sequence).

The J gene is TRBJ2-5, the V gene TRBV27, with TRBD1 matching 8 bases. Sequencing input: blood. This clonotype was sampled from a woman between 25 and 40 years old in good health. The DNA of the CDR3 is TGTGCCAGCAGTTGGACAGGGAAAGAGACCCAGTACTTC. Translating it yields CASSWTGKETQYF.